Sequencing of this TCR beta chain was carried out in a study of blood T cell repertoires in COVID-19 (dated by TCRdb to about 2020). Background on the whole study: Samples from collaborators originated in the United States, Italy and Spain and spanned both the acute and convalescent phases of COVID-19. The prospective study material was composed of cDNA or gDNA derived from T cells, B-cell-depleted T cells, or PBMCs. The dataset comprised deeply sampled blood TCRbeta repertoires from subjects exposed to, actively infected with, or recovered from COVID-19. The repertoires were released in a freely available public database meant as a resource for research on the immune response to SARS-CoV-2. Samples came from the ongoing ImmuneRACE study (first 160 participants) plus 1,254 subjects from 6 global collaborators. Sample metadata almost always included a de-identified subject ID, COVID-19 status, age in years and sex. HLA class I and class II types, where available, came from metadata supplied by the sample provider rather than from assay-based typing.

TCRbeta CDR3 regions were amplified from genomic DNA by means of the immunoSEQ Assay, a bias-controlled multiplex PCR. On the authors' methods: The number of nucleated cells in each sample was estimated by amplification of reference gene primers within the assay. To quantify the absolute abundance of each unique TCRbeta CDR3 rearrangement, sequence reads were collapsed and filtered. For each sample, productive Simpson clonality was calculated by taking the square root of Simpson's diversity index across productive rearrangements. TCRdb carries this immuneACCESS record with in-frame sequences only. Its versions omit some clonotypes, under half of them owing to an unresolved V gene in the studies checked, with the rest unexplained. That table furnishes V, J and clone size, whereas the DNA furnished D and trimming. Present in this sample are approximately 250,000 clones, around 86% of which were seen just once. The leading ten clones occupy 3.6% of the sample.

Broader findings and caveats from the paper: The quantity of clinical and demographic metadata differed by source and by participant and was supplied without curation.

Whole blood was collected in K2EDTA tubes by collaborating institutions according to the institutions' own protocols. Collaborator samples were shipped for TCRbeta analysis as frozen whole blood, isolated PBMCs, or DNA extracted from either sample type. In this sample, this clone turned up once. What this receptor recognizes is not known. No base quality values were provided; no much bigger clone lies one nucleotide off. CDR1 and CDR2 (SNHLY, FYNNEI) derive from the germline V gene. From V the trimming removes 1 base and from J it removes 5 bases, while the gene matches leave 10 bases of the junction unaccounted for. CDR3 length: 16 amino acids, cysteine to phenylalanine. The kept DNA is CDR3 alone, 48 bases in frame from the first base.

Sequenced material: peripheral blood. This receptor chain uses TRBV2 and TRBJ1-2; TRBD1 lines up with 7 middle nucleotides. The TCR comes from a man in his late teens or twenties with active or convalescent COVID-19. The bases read TGTGCCAGCAGTGAAGTTTTTAGAGGGGGCAATTATGGCTACACCTTC. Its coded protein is CASSEVFRGGNYGYTF. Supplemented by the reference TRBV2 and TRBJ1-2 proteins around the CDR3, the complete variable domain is EPEVTQTPSHQVTQMGQEVILRCVPISNHLYFYWYRQILGQKVEFLVSFYNNEISEKSEIFDDQFSVERPDGSNFTLKIRSTKLEDSAMYFCASSEVFRGGNYGYTFGSGTRLTVV.